Listed below are T cell receptor beta chains from one sample, sequenced in a study of T-cell memory formation after mild COVID-19. TCRdb re-analysed the 5' RACE reads in MiXCR, keeping a single row per CDR3 protein. Of some 160,000 distinct CDR3 sequences listed, approximately 13% are singletons. The sequencing sample was made of PBMCs or a T cell subset sorted from them (not recorded which). Receptors originate from a man younger than 35 who had mild COVID-19 (a few samples of this study predate the infection). Cell type and time point are not known. Each CDR3 is given with its conserved first and last residue. A D gene is named only where the DNA matches it firmly. Rows may omit the clone size; those that give it use once, few, many or a size class.

j_call | d_call | v_call | clone_size | cdr3_aa | cdr3_nt
TRBJ2-5 | - | TRBV5-6 | few | CASSLRGGGQTQYF | TGTGCCAGCAGCTTGCGTGGGGGAGGCCAGACCCAGTACTTC
TRBJ2-1 | - | TRBV12-3/TRBV12-4 | - | CASINDQVTRNEQFF | TGTGCCAGCATCAACGACCAGGTCACTAGGAATGAGCAGTTCTTC
TRBJ1-5 | TRBD1 | TRBV20-1 | - | CSASPTGGRQPQHF | TGCAGTGCTAGCCCTACAGGGGGCCGTCAGCCCCAGCATTTT
TRBJ2-2 | - | TRBV6-5 | many | CASYVQNTGELFF | TGTGCCAGCTACGTACAGAACACCGGGGAGCTGTTTTTT
TRBJ2-1 | - | TRBV11-1 | few | CASSHPGTGRHNEQFF | TGTGCCAGCAGCCACCCCGGTACAGGGAGGCACAATGAGCAGTTCTTC
TRBJ2-3 | - | TRBV7-2 | few | CASSLRFGTQYF | TGTGCCAGCAGCTTAAGGTTTGGTACGCAGTATTTT
TRBJ1-5 | - | TRBV5-1 | - | CASSLGQADQPQHF | TGCGCCAGCAGCTTGGGGCAGGCGGATCAGCCCCAGCATTTT
TRBJ2-3 | - | TRBV15 | - | CATSRDLGTDTQYF | TGTGCCACCAGCAGAGATTTAGGCACAGATACGCAGTATTTT
TRBJ2-5 | TRBD2 | TRBV11-1 | few | CASSDFWRGDQETQYF | TGTGCCAGCAGCGACTTTTGGCGGGGGGACCAAGAGACCCAGTACTTC
TRBJ2-3 | - | TRBV6-5 | once | CASSGGRDNTDTQYF | TGTGCCAGCAGTGGGGGGCGGGACAACACAGATACGCAGTATTTT
TRBJ1-2 | - | TRBV12-3/TRBV12-4 | - | CASSRQYGYTF | TGTGCCAGCAGTAGACAATATGGCTACACCTTC
TRBJ1-4 | - | TRBV7-9 | few | CASSLSPAGGKLFF | TGTGCCAGCAGCTTATCACCGGCGGGGGGGAAACTGTTTTTT
TRBJ2-3 | - | TRBV5-1 | - | CASFQEDTQYF | TGCGCCAGCTTCCAAGAAGATACGCAGTATTTT
TRBJ2-5 | TRBD2 | TRBV6-2/TRBV6-3 | - | CASSYFLAGGRETQYF | TGTGCCAGCAGTTACTTCCTAGCGGGGGGGAGAGAGACCCAGTACTTC
TRBJ2-5 | TRBD2 | TRBV5-8 | - | CASRQGLAVKQETQYF | TGTGCCAGCAGGCAGGGACTAGCGGTTAAACAAGAGACCCAGTACTTC
TRBJ2-7 | - | TRBV27 | - | CASSLLSLPYEQYF | TGTGCCAGCAGTCTCCTGTCCCTCCCCTACGAGCAGTACTTC
TRBJ2-2 | - | TRBV7-9 | many | CASEGGTTGELFF | TGTGCCAGCGAAGGGGGGACCACCGGGGAGCTGTTTTTT
TRBJ1-2 | - | TRBV7-3 | few | CASSYNGGYGYTF | TGTGCCAGCAGCTATAACGGGGGTTATGGCTACACCTTC
TRBJ1-2 | - | TRBV4-3 | - | CASSQVARGYGYTF | TGCGCCAGCAGCCAAGTTGCTCGGGGCTATGGCTACACCTTC
TRBJ2-5 | - | TRBV5-1 | - | CASSFDSPETQYF | TGCGCCAGCAGCTTCGACAGTCCGGAGACCCAGTACTTC
TRBJ1-1 | TRBD1 | TRBV18 | - | CASTLDPGQIRAFF | TGTGCCAGCACCCTGGACCCGGGACAGATTAGAGCTTTCTTT
TRBJ1-6 | - | TRBV24-1 | - | CATSAPRNSPLHF | TGTGCCACCAGTGCCCCCCGGAATTCACCCCTCCACTTT
TRBJ2-5 | - | TRBV4-2 | many | CASSQGGAGETQYF | TGTGCCAGCAGCCAAGGCGGGGCCGGAGAGACCCAGTACTTC
TRBJ1-2 | - | TRBV7-2 | few | CASSLSQPSYGYTF | TGTGCCAGCAGCTTATCCCAGCCGAGCTATGGCTACACCTTC
TRBJ2-6 | - | TRBV18 | few | CASSPPAGANVLTF | TGTGCCAGCTCACCACCGGCTGGGGCCAACGTCCTGACTTTC
TRBJ2-3 | - | TRBV21-1 | few | CASSKVRAGRPSDTQYF | TGTGCCAGCAGCAAAGTTCGAGCGGGGAGACCTTCGGATACGCAGTATTTT
TRBJ2-5 | - | TRBV5-1 | - | CASSLPGSMGETQYF | TGCGCCAGCAGCTTGCCAGGGAGTATGGGGGAGACCCAGTACTTC
TRBJ2-5 | - | TRBV5-1 | - | CASSLWTEQETQYF | TGCGCCAGCAGCCTCTGGACGGAGCAAGAGACCCAGTACTTC
TRBJ2-3 | TRBD2 | TRBV5-1 | - | CASSSWPGLGGVEGTDTQYF | TGCGCCAGCAGCTCCTGGCCGGGACTAGGGGGGGTGGAGGGCACAGATACGCAGTATTTT
TRBJ2-2 | TRBD1 | TRBV11-1 | - | CASSITGATGELFF | TGTGCCAGCAGCATCACAGGGGCGACCGGGGAGCTGTTTTTT
TRBJ1-5 | - | TRBV10-3 | few | CAISGLRAGQPQHF | TGTGCCATCAGTGGACTCAGGGCGGGCCAGCCCCAGCATTTT
TRBJ2-7 | - | TRBV7-2 | few | CASSTGRGYEQYF | TGTGCCAGCAGCACCGGGCGGGGCTACGAGCAGTACTTC
TRBJ1-2 | - | TRBV20-1 | - | CSAKQGGGSNGYTF | TGCAGTGCTAAACAGGGAGGAGGGAGTAATGGCTACACCTTC
TRBJ1-2 | - | TRBV4-1 | few | CASSPWTAQHYGYTF | TGCGCCAGCAGCCCGTGGACAGCACAGCACTATGGCTACACCTTC
TRBJ2-5 | - | TRBV7-7 | few | CASSLGQGGEETQYF | TGTGCCAGCAGCTTAGGACAAGGAGGGGAGGAGACCCAGTACTTC
TRBJ2-3 | - | TRBV2 | few | CASSGRDTQYF | TGTGCCAGCAGTGGGAGGGATACGCAGTATTTT
TRBJ2-3 | - | TRBV2 | - | CASSERPGGGGDTQYF | TGTGCCAGCAGTGAACGCCCTGGGGGGGGCGGGGATACGCAGTATTTT
TRBJ1-1 | TRBD1 | TRBV6-5 | - | CASRRQGMNTEAFF | TGTGCCAGCAGGCGACAGGGAATGAACACTGAAGCTTTCTTT
TRBJ2-5 | TRBD1 | TRBV5-1 | - | CASKRDPGQQETQYF | TGCGCCAGCAAAAGAGATCCGGGACAGCAAGAGACCCAGTACTTC
TRBJ2-1 | - | TRBV29-1 | - | CSVGRGGAGNEQFF | TGCAGCGTTGGGAGAGGGGGGGCGGGCAATGAGCAGTTCTTC
TRBJ1-4 | - | TRBV6-5 | many | CASSLGFQVGEKLFF | TGTGCCAGCAGTCTCGGGTTCCAAGTTGGGGAAAAACTGTTTTTT
TRBJ1-4 | TRBD1 | TRBV12-3/TRBV12-4 | - | CASSLPGTDLEKLFF | TGTGCCAGCAGCCTACCCGGGACAGATTTAGAAAAACTGTTTTTT